These 24 T cell receptor beta chains originate from one sample sequenced in a study of vaccination and CD4 T cells after COVID-19. These receptors' targets are unknown. Sample treatment: approximately nine-day PBMC culture with coronavirus spike peptide pools or control peptides (ViraFEST assay). The Oncomine TCR Beta short-read assay was applied to DNA of cultured CD4+ T cells. TCRdb ran MiXCR on the PCR reads and lists one entry per CDR3 protein. This sample yields some 16,000 distinct CDR3 sequences, of which approximately 38% are seen a single time; roughly 12% belongs to the top ten. The sequenced material came from CD4+ T cells from blood, cultured in vitro. The receptors originated from a human donor who had recovered from COVID-19.

Here the CDR3 reads CASSFAANYGYTF. CDR3 nucleotides: TGTGCCAGCAGTTTCGCAGCAAACTATGGCTACACCTTC. The rearrangement links TRBV28 to TRBJ1-2; unclear D gene. With 3 bases removed from V and 2 bases from J, the gap between germline ends came to 7 bases. Germline loops: CDR1 MDHEN, CDR2 SYDVKM. The CDR3 runs 13 residues.

This sequence joins TRBV19 and TRBJ1-1; weak D call: TRBD1 (5 bases). The CDR3 covers 13 residues. Germline V lookup: CDR1 LNHDA, CDR2 SQIVND (reference sequence). V dropped 1 base and J dropped 7 bases, with 10 bases sitting between them. The CDR3 region is CASSIAPGLEAFF. Written as DNA, the CDR3 is TGTGCCAGTAGTATAGCGCCAGGGCTTGAAGCTTTCTTT.

The chain is built from TRBV24-1 and TRBJ1-2; 12 positions agree with TRBD1. Germline lookup yields CDR1 KGHDR and CDR2 SFDVKD. CDR3 length: 14 amino acids. V lost 7 bases and J lost 4; bases outside the gene matches: 3. The CDR3 coding sequence is TGTGCCACCAGGGGGACAGGGGGCCCCTATGGCTACACCTTC. Encoded protein: CATRGTGGPYGYTF.

The chain uses TRBV19 and TRBJ2-3; no clear D. Germline V gives CDR1 LNHDA, CDR2 SQIVND (reference sequence). CDR3 length: 13 residues. The V end lost 1 base, the J end lost 0 bases, and 2 bases lay between the germline ends. The CDR3 sequence: CASSIGSTDTQYF. The DNA for the CDR3 is TGTGCCAGTAGTATAGGAAGCACAGATACGCAGTATTTT.

This clonotype came up a few times. V gene TRBV20-1 combines with J gene TRBJ2-5; TRBD2 aligns across 10 bases. This CDR3 has 14 amino acids. The ends lost 5 bases at V and 5 bases at J; junction bases unmatched: 8. Germline values: CDR1 DFQATT, CDR2 SNEGSKA (reference sequence). This CDR3 reads CSARGLAVSETQYF. The CDR3, as DNA: TGCAGTGCTCGAGGACTAGCGGTCTCCGAGACCCAGTACTTC.

The chain employs TRBV24-1 and TRBJ2-3, with TRBD2 matching over 7 bases. Germline CDR1 reads KGHDR; CDR2 reads SFDVKD. V lost 5 bases and J lost 2; bases outside the gene matches: 6. The CDR3 loop spans 15 amino acids. The CDR3 loop reads CATSGDYGNTDTQYF. In nucleotides, the CDR3 is TGTGCCACCAGTGGGGACTACGGGAACACAGATACGCAGTATTTT.

This chain links TRBV12-3 or TRBV12-4 with TRBJ2-1; 9 bases are shared with TRBD2. This CDR3 spans 15 amino acids. The V and J ends lost 6 bases and 3 bases, in that order; junction bases with no gene match: 6. CDR3 DNA sequence: TGTGCCAGCAGGGGGGAGACTAGCGGCTACAATGAGCAGTTCTTC. This encodes CASRGETSGYNEQFF.

This clonotype was found a few times. V is TRBV30 and J is TRBJ2-1; 9 nucleotides align to TRBD2. Germline trimming cut 4 bases from V and 8 bases from J; bases unmatched to any gene: 9. The CDR3 spans 14 residues. From germline, CDR1 is GTSNPN and CDR2 SVGIG (reference sequence). For the CDR3, the DNA is TGTGCCTGGAATGCCGGGACTAGCTTCGATGAGCAGTTCTTC. Translated, it gives CAWNAGTSFDEQFF.

This clonotype was observed a few times. The chain uses TRBV6-5 and TRBJ1-2, with 8 nucleotides matching TRBD1. The CDR3 covers 13 residues. V gave up 2 bases and J gave up 8 bases; unmatched junction bases: 4. Germline V CDR1 and CDR2: MNHEY, SVGAGI. CDR3: CASSYAGTGGYTF. The DNA of the CDR3 is TGTGCCAGCAGTTACGCCGGGACAGGAGGCTACACCTTC.

This clonotype was counted only a few times. The V and J genes are TRBV7-9 and TRBJ2-1, with D perhaps TRBD2 (6 bases). The J call may not be correct, given that the DNA end is closer to TRBJ2-7. This CDR3 contains 15 residues. Germline CDR1 is SEHNR and CDR2 is FQNEAQ (reference sequence). CDR3 protein: CASREAGGGSYEQYF. The CDR3 nucleotides are TGTGCCAGCAGGGAAGCGGGCGGCGGCTCCTACGAGCAGTACTTC.

The chain links TRBV3-1 to TRBJ2-7; D unresolved. The germline gives CDR1 LGHDT, CDR2 YNNKEL (reference sequence). Trimming removed 8 bases at V and 3 bases at J, with 8 bases between. The CDR3 has 11 amino acids. CDR3 in amino acids: CASGPYYEQYF. CDR3 bases: TGTGCCAGCGGTCCTTACTACGAGCAGTACTTC.

The gene calls are TRBV2 and TRBJ2-3; D unclear. Trimming cost V 8 bases and J 2 bases, with 8 bases left between them. Germline V gene sequence: CDR1 SNHLY, CDR2 FYNNEI. CDR3 length: 12 amino acids. CDR3 in DNA: TGTGCCAGCTCGTTGACCACAGATACGCAGTATTTT. Translation: CASSLTTDTQYF.

The chain has TRBV5-1 and TRBJ2-1; 9 positions agree with TRBD2. The CDR3 runs to 15 residues. The J segment lost 10 bases and the V segment lost 3 bases, leaving 11 bases of the junction unmatched. Per the germline V gene, CDR1 is SGHRS and CDR2 is YFSETQ. CDR3 nucleotide sequence: TGCGCCAGCAGCTCGATAGCGGGAGAGACGTACGAGCAGTTCTTC. It is translated as CASSSIAGETYEQFF.

The CDR3 nucleotides are TGCAGTGCCGAGAGGACAGGGTCCTACGAGCAGTACTTC. Its translation: CSAERTGSYEQYF. The J gene is TRBJ2-1, the V gene TRBV20-1, with 8 bases that match TRBD1. Matching the DNA end better, TRBJ2-7 makes the J call doubtful. The CDR3 runs to 13 residues. Germline-derived CDR1 and CDR2 are DFQATT and SNEGSKA (reference sequence).

The gene calls are TRBV19 and TRBJ2-7, with 10 bases identical to TRBD1. Germline trimming cut 6 bases from V and 12 bases from J; bases unmatched to any gene: 11. This CDR3 has 13 amino acids. Per germline, CDR1 LNHDA and CDR2 SQIVND (reference sequence). Here the CDR3 DNA reads TGTGCCAGTAGCCTCCTTCGGGACAGGGGTACGTACTTC. This translates into CASSLLRDRGTYF.

This chain uses TRBV6-1 with TRBJ1-5; maybe TRBD1 (6 bases). Germline loops: CDR1 MNHNS, CDR2 SASEGT. CDR3 length: 14 amino acids. Deletions cut 5 bases from V and 8 bases from J, with 16 bases between. CDR3 residues: CASSTAGGGEPQHF. The CDR3 DNA is TGTGCCAGCAGTACCGCCGGGGGCGGGGAGCCCCAGCATTTT.

The CDR3 DNA reads as TGTGCCAGCAGCCAAGAGGCGGCCCAAGCGTCCGGGGCCAACGTCCTGACTTTC. Its protein is CASSQEAAQASGANVLTF. J is TRBJ2-6 and V is TRBV4-2; D ambiguous. Germline values: CDR1 LGHNA, CDR2 YNFKEQ. The V end lost 0 bases, the J end lost 4 bases, and 16 bases lay between the germline ends. The CDR3 extends over 18 amino acids.

The chain carries TRBV9 and TRBJ1-2; no definite D call. CDR3 length: 12 residues. Trimming took off 0 bases at V and 8 bases at J, with 8 bases between the two ends. Germline lookup yields CDR1 SGDLS and CDR2 YYNGEE. In nucleotides, the CDR3 is TGTGCCAGCAGCGTAGTTGGGAGAGGCTACACCTTC. This gives the protein CASSVVGRGYTF.

This rearrangement joins TRBV28 to TRBJ1-5; TRBD1 matches at 8 bases. Germline CDR1 reads MDHEN; CDR2 reads SYDVKM. The V segment lost 3 bases and the J segment 7 bases; nucleotides outside the gene matches: 8. The CDR3 length is 15 residues. The CDR3 here is CASSFSRAGGQPQHF. The CDR3 region has the DNA TGTGCCAGCAGTTTTTCCCGGGCAGGGGGCCAGCCCCAGCATTTT.

This chain connects TRBV5-1 to TRBJ1-1, with TRBD1 matching 11 bases. From germline, CDR1 is SGHRS and CDR2 YFSETQ. V gave up 4 bases and J gave up 1 base; unmatched junction bases: 3. The CDR3 has 15 amino acids. The CDR3 DNA sequence: TGCGCCAGCAGCCAAGGACAGGGGGCGAACACTGAAGCTTTCTTT. It encodes CASSQGQGANTEAFF.

V usage is TRBV20-1 and J usage is TRBJ2-2; 11 nucleotides line up with TRBD2. V shed 3 bases, J shed 5 bases, and the junction held 20 bases outside the gene matches. Per the germline V gene, CDR1 is DFQATT and CDR2 is SNEGSKA (reference sequence). The CDR3 has 20 residues. CDR3 sequence: CSARRGQLAGAFVWTGELFF. CDR3 sequence (DNA): TGCAGTGCTAGGAGAGGTCAACTAGCGGGAGCGTTTGTATGGACCGGGGAGCTGTTTTTT.

The chain links TRBV7-3 to TRBJ2-3; 7 bases align to TRBD2. The CDR3 is 15 residues long. Germline V gene lookup returns CDR1 SGHTA and CDR2 FQGTGA. Unmatched junction bases numbered 12, after V lost 6 bases and J lost 6 bases. CDR3 sequence reads: CASSTVGGSIDTQYF. The CDR3 DNA sequence: TGTGCCAGCAGTACAGTCGGCGGGAGTATTGATACGCAGTATTTT.

This sequence joins TRBV27 and TRBJ2-3, with D tentatively TRBD1 or TRBD2 (5 bases each). This CDR3 has 14 residues. The germline CDR1 and CDR2 sequences are MNHEY and SMNVEV (reference sequence). The V and J ends lost 9 bases and 6 bases respectively, with 19 bases between them. CDR3 region: CARPSGTARDTQYF. For the CDR3, the DNA is TGTGCCAGACCCTCTGGGACCGCAAGGGATACGCAGTATTTT.

The rearrangement uses TRBV12-3 or TRBV12-4 and TRBJ2-1; D call uncertain. Trimming took 0 bases from V and 2 from J, leaving 11 bases between them. The CDR3 runs 16 residues. The CDR3 protein is CASSLAVLPPYNEQFF. For the CDR3, the DNA is TGTGCCAGCAGTTTAGCGGTCTTGCCCCCCTACAATGAGCAGTTCTTC.